The clone carrying this T cell receptor beta chain showed up just a few times. Germline CDR1 and CDR2: MDHEN and SYDVKM. The CDR3 contains 16 residues. After removal of 6 bases from V and 0 bases from J, the junction contained 4 bases not matched to a gene. Cohort allocation depended upon clinical history that participants reported. Donors in Cohort 3 who had recovered were those with two negative PCRs, healthcare professional clearance, or resolution of their symptoms. This sample is drawn from a study of blood T cell repertoires in COVID-19. Background on the study: Spain, Italy and the United States supplied samples that represented acute and convalescent COVID-19.

In the source study's methods: Reference gene primer amplification yielded estimated nucleated cell counts. Data came from immunoSEQ multiplex PCR; TCRdb stores just in-frame clones and leaves some out. V and J calls and clone size are as listed in that table; D and trimming were resolved from the DNA. Here the sample spans under 300,000 clones, approximately 89% being singletons. Sequenced: PBMCs or T cells enriched from blood (not recorded which). The rearrangement links TRBV28 to TRBJ2-1; the match to TRBD1 covers 11 bases. The TCR was taken from a woman aged 60-75 years who had recovered from COVID-19. The CDR3 DNA reads TGTGCCAGCAGACCCGGGACAGGGGGCTCCTACAATGAGCAGTTCTTC. It yields the protein CASRPGTGGSYNEQFF.